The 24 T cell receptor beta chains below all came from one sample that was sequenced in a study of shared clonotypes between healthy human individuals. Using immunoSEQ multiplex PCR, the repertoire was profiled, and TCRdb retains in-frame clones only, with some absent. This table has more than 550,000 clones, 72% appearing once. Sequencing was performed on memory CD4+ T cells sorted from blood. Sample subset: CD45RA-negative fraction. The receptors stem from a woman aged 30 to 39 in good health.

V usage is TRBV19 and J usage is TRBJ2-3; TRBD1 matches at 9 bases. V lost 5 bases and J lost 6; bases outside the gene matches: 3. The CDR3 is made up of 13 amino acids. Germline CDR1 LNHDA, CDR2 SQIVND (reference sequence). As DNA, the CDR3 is TGTGCCAGTAGTGACAGGGGGTCGGATACGCAGTATTTT. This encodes CASSDRGSDTQYF. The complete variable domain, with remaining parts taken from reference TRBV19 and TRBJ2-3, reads DGGITQSPKYLFRKEGQNVTLSCEQNLNHDAMYWYRQDPGQGLRLIYYSQIVNDFQKGDIAEGYSVSREKKESFPLTVTSAQKNPTAFYLCASSDRGSDTQYFGPGTRLTVL.

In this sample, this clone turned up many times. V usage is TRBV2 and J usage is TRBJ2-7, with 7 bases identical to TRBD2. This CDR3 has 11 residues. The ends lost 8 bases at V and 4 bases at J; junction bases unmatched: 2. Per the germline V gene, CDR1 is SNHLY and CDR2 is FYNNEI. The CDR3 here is CASAGGYEQYF. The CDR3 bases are TGTGCCAGCGCCGGGGGGTACGAGCAGTACTTC.

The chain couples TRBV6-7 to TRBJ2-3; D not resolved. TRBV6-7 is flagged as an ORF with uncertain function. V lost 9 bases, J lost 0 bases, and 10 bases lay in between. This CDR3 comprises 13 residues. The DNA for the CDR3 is TGTGCCAGAGACTGCATGAGCACAGATACGCAGTATTTT. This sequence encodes CARDCMSTDTQYF.

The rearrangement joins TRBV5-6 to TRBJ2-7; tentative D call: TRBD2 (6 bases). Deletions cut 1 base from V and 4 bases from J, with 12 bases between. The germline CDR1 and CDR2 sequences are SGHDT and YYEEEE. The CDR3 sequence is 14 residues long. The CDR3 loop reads CASSLSGRQYEQYF. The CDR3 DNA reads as TGTGCCAGCAGCTTGTCCGGGAGACAGTACGAGCAGTACTTC.

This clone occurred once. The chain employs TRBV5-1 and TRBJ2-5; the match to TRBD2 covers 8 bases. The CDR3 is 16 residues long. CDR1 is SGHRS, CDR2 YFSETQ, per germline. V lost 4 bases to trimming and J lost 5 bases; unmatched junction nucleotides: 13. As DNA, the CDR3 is TGCGCCAGCAGCCCCCAACTAGCGGCACGGATGGAGACCCAGTACTTC. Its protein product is CASSPQLAARMETQYF.

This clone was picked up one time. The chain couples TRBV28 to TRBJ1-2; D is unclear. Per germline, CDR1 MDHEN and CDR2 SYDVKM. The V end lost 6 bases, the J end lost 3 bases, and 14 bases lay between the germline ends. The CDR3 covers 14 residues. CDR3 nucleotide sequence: TGTGCCAGCAGCCCTATCTTGCCCTACTATGGCTACACCTTC. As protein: CASSPILPYYGYTF.

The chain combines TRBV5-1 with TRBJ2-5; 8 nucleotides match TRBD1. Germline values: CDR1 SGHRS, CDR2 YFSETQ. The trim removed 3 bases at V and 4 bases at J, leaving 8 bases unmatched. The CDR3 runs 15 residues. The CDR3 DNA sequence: TGCGCCAGCAGCTCCGGAACAGGGGGGTCAGAGACCCAGTACTTC. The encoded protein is CASSSGTGGSETQYF.

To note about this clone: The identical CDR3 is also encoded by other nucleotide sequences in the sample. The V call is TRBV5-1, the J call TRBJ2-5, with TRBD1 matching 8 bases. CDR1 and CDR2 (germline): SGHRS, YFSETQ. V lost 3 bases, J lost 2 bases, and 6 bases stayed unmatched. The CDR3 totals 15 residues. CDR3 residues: CASSSTGGLQETQYF. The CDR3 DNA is TGCGCCAGCAGCTCAACAGGGGGGCTACAAGAGACCCAGTACTTC.

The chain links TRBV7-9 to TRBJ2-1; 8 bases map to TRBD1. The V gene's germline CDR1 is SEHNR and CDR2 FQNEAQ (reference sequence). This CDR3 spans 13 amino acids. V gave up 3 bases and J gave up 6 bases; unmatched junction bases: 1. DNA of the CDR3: TGTGCCAGCAGCTTGGACAGGGCCAATGAGCAGTTCTTC. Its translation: CASSLDRANEQFF.

CDR3 DNA: TGTGCCAGCAGGAAGAGGGGAGGGAATGAAAAACTGTTTTTT. Its protein is CASRKRGGNEKLFF. The rearrangement joins TRBV2 to TRBJ1-4; D is possibly TRBD1 (5 bases). The CDR3 runs 14 residues. The ends were cut back, 6 bases at V and 5 bases at J, with 13 bases in the middle. Germline CDR1 is SNHLY and CDR2 is FYNNEI.

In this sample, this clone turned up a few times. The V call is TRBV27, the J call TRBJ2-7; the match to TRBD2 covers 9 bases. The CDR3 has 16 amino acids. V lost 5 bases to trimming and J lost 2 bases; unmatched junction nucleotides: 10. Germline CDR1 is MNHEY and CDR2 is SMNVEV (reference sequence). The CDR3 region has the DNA TGTGCCAGCAGTCCCCTCGGGGAGCGGGAGGCCTACGAGCAGTACTTC. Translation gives CASSPLGEREAYEQYF.

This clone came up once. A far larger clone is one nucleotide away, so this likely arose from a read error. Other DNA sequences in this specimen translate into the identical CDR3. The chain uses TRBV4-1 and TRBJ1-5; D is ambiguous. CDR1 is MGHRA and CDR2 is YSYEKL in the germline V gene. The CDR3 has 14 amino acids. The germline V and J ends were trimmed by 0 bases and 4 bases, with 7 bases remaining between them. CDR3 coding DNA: TGCGCCAGCAGCCAAGATCCGGGAAATCAGCCCCAGCATTTT. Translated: CASSQDPGNQPQHF.

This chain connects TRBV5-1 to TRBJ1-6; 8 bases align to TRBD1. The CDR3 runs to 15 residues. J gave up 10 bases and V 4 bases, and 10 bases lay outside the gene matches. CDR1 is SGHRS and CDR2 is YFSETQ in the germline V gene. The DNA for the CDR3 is TGCGCCAGCAGCACCCGGACAGGGCGATTATCACCCCTCCACTTT. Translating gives CASSTRTGRLSPLHF.

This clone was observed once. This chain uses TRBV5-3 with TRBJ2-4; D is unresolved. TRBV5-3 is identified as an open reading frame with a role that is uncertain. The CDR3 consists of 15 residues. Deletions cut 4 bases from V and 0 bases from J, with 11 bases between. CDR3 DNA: TGTGCCAGAAGCCCTCAGAGTTTAGCCAAAAACATTCAGTACTTC. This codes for CARSPQSLAKNIQYF.

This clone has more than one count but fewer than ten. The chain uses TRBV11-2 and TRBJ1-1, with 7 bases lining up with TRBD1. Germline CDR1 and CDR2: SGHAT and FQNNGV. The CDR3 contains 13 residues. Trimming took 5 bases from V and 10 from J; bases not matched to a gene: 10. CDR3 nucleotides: TGTGCCAGCAGCCCAGACCAGACAGGGACAGCTTTCTTT. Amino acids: CASSPDQTGTAFF.

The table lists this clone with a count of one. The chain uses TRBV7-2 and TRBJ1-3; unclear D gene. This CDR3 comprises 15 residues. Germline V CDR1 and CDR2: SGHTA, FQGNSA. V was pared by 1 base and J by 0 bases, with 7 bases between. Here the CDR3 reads CASSLGTLSGNTIYF. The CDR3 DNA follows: TGTGCCAGCAGCTTAGGGACCCTCTCTGGAAACACCATATATTTT.

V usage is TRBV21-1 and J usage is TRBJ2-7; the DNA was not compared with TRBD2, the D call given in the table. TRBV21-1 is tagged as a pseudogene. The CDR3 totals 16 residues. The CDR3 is CASSPRASSGGHEQYF. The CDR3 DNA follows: TGTGCCAGCAGCCCCCGAGCTTCTAGCGGAGGGCACGAGCAGTACTTC.

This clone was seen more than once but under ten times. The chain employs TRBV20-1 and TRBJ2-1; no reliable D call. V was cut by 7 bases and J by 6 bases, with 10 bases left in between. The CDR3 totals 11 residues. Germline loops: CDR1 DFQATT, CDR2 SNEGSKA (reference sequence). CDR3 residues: CSVLHLNEQFF. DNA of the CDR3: TGCAGTGTCCTACACCTCAATGAGCAGTTCTTC.

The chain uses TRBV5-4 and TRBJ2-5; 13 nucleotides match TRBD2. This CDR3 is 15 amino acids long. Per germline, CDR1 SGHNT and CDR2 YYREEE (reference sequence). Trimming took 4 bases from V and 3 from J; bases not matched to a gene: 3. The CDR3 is CASSTGLAGEETQYF. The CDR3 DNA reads TGTGCCAGCAGCACCGGACTAGCGGGAGAAGAGACCCAGTACTTC.

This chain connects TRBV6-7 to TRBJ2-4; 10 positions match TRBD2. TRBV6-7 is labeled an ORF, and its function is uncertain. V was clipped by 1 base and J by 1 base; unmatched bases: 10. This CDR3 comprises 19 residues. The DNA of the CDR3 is TGTGCCAGCAGTTACTTAGAGCGGGAGGGCGATAGGGCCAAAAACATTCAGTACTTC. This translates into CASSYLEREGDRAKNIQYF.

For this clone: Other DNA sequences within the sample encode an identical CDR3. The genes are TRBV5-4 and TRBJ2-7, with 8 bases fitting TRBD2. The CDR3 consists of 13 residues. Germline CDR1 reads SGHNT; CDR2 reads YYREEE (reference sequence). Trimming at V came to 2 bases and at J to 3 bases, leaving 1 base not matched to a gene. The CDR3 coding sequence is TGTGCCAGCAGCTTCAGCGGGAGCTACGAGCAGTACTTC. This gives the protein CASSFSGSYEQYF.

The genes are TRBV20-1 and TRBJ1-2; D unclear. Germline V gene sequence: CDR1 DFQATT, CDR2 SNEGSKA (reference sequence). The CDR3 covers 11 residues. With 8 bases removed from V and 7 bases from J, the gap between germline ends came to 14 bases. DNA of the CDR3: TGCAGTAAAGAAGAGGTTGGTGGCTACACCTTC. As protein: CSKEEVGGYTF.

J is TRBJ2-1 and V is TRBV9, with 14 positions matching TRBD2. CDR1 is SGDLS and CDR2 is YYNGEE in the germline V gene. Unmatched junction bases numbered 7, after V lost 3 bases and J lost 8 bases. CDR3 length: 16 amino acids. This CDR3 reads CASSAGTSGRGDEQFF. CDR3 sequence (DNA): TGTGCCAGCAGCGCGGGGACTAGCGGGAGAGGAGATGAGCAGTTCTTC.

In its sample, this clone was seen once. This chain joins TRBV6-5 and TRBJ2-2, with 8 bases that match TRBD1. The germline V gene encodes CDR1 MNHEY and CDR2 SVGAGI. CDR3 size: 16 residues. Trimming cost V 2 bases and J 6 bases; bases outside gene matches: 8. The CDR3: CASSYTSGQGSGELFF. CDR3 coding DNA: TGTGCCAGCAGTTACACATCTGGACAGGGATCCGGGGAGCTGTTTTTT.